These T cell receptor beta chains were read from a single sample in a study of T cells after yellow fever vaccination. A single record per CDR3 protein comes from TCRdb applying MiXCR to the 5' RACE reads. The top ten hold approximately 3% of the sample, which has roughly 170,000 distinct CDR3 sequences, roughly 6.4% seen once. The sequencing used CD4+ T cells sorted from PBMCs, collected on the day of the first yellow fever vaccination. Receptor source: a man aged 18 to 29 who received the YFV17D yellow fever vaccine. The CDR3 runs from the conserved cysteine through the conserved F or W. Fields, in order: clone size, V gene, D gene, J gene, CDR3 protein, CDR3 DNA. A D gene is named only where the DNA matches it firmly. Size is stated for part of the rows, as once, few or many counts, or as a class when the clone is expanded.

clone size: .
V gene: TRBV3-1
D gene: TRBD2
J gene: TRBJ2-7
CDR3 protein: CAISLFPPLAGGPDEQYF
CDR3 DNA: TGTGCCATCAGTTTATTCCCCCCGCTAGCGGGGGGGCCTGACGAGCAGTACTTC

clone size: many
V gene: TRBV7-9
D gene: .
J gene: TRBJ2-1
CDR3 protein: CASSLVWGLGSSYNEQFF
CDR3 DNA: TGTGCCAGCAGCTTAGTATGGGGGCTAGGAAGCTCCTACAATGAGCAGTTCTTC

clone size: many
V gene: TRBV27
D gene: .
J gene: TRBJ2-7
CDR3 protein: CASRGAANHEQYF
CDR3 DNA: TGTGCCAGCAGGGGGGCAGCCAACCACGAGCAGTACTTC

clone size: many
V gene: TRBV2
D gene: TRBD1
J gene: TRBJ2-5
CDR3 protein: CASRDRGETQYF
CDR3 DNA: TGTGCCAGCAGGGACAGGGGGGAGACCCAGTACTTC

clone size: few
V gene: TRBV5-4
D gene: TRBD1
J gene: TRBJ2-2
CDR3 protein: CASSLGTGGANTGELFF
CDR3 DNA: TGTGCCAGCAGCCTTGGGACAGGGGGCGCTAACACCGGGGAGCTGTTTTTT

clone size: many
V gene: TRBV7-3
D gene: .
J gene: TRBJ2-1
CDR3 protein: CASSLGTTSYNEQFF
CDR3 DNA: TGTGCCAGCAGCTTGGGGACGACCTCCTACAATGAGCAGTTCTTC

clone size: few
V gene: TRBV7-2
D gene: TRBD1
J gene: TRBJ1-6
CDR3 protein: CASSPHQQGFSSPLHF
CDR3 DNA: TGTGCCAGCAGCCCTCACCAACAGGGGTTCAGTTCACCCCTCCACTTT

clone size: few
V gene: TRBV5-6
D gene: .
J gene: TRBJ1-5
CDR3 protein: CASSVGSNQPQHF
CDR3 DNA: TGTGCCAGCAGCGTTGGTAGCAATCAGCCCCAGCATTTT

clone size: many
V gene: TRBV29-1
D gene: .
J gene: TRBJ2-3
CDR3 protein: CSVDGGGQSASTDTQYF
CDR3 DNA: TGCAGCGTTGACGGAGGGGGCCAAAGTGCTAGCACAGATACGCAGTATTTT

clone size: .
V gene: TRBV20-1
D gene: .
J gene: TRBJ2-7
CDR3 protein: CSAISRGSSGEQYF
CDR3 DNA: TGCAGTGCTATTTCGCGGGGTTCCTCTGGCGAGCAGTACTTC

clone size: few
V gene: TRBV14
D gene: TRBD1
J gene: TRBJ1-1
CDR3 protein: CASSQDVTGGKGAFF
CDR3 DNA: TGTGCCAGCAGCCAAGATGTGACAGGGGGAAAAGGAGCTTTCTTT

clone size: .
V gene: TRBV5-1
D gene: .
J gene: TRBJ2-1
CDR3 protein: CASSLEWGSEQFF
CDR3 DNA: TGCGCCAGCAGCTTGGAATGGGGGAGTGAGCAGTTCTTC

clone size: .
V gene: TRBV6-1
D gene: TRBD2
J gene: TRBJ2-1
CDR3 protein: CASSRRGMSYNEQFF
CDR3 DNA: TGTGCCAGCAGCCGGCGGGGGATGTCTTACAATGAGCAGTTCTTC

clone size: few
V gene: TRBV12-3/TRBV12-4
D gene: TRBD1
J gene: TRBJ2-7
CDR3 protein: CASSFTWDRGFYEQYF
CDR3 DNA: TGTGCCAGCAGTTTTACCTGGGACAGGGGATTCTACGAGCAGTACTTC

clone size: many
V gene: TRBV6-2/TRBV6-3
D gene: .
J gene: TRBJ1-1
CDR3 protein: CASSAGLWLNTEAFF
CDR3 DNA: TGTGCCAGCAGTGCCGGACTGTGGCTGAACACTGAAGCTTTCTTT

clone size: few
V gene: TRBV11-2
D gene: .
J gene: TRBJ2-2
CDR3 protein: CASSLEAPYTGELFF
CDR3 DNA: TGTGCCAGCAGCTTAGAGGCCCCTTACACCGGGGAGCTGTTTTTT

clone size: .
V gene: TRBV6-5
D gene: .
J gene: TRBJ2-1
CDR3 protein: CASSSRQYNEQFF
CDR3 DNA: TGTGCCAGCAGTTCCCGACAGTACAATGAGCAGTTCTTC

clone size: many
V gene: TRBV25-1
D gene: TRBD1
J gene: TRBJ1-5
CDR3 protein: CASSGGTGFNQPQHF
CDR3 DNA: TGTGCCAGCAGTGGCGGGACAGGGTTTAATCAGCCCCAGCATTTT

clone size: many
V gene: TRBV5-6
D gene: .
J gene: TRBJ2-5
CDR3 protein: CASSLETDGTQYF
CDR3 DNA: TGTGCCAGCAGCTTGGAGACCGATGGGACCCAGTACTTC

clone size: many
V gene: TRBV12-3/TRBV12-4
D gene: TRBD1
J gene: TRBJ2-3
CDR3 protein: CASSPAGQGTDTQYF
CDR3 DNA: TGTGCCAGCAGCCCCGCGGGACAGGGAACAGATACGCAGTATTTT

clone size: few
V gene: TRBV6-2/TRBV6-3
D gene: .
J gene: TRBJ1-1
CDR3 protein: CASNQGTEAFF
CDR3 DNA: TGTGCCAGCAACCAGGGCACTGAAGCTTTCTTT